One sample yielded the 18 T cell receptor beta chains listed below, sequenced in a study of T cells in Graves' hyperthyroidism and ophthalmopathy. Amplification targeted TCR beta CDR3 regions from RNA transcripts. The HTBI primer set served for first-round RT-PCR of the TCR CDR3. TCRdb used MiXCR to reprocess the multiplex PCR reads, holding one entry per CDR3 protein. Altogether around 190,000 distinct CDR3 sequences are present, around 17% being singletons, with the ten largest covering over 45%. Sample: blood. All receptors derive from a woman in her forties or fifties with Graves' hyperthyroidism.

There are a few counts of this clonotype. The rearrangement uses TRBV6-1 and TRBJ2-2; no clear D. Trimming shortened V by 5 bases and J by 1 base, and 8 bases separated the two germline ends. The CDR3 sequence is 14 residues long. The germline V gene encodes CDR1 MNHNS and CDR2 SASEGT. The CDR3 coding sequence is TGTGCCAGCAGTCAAGGGATGAACACCGGGGAGCTGTTTTTT. As protein: CASSQGMNTGELFF.

This clonotype has a count of ten or more. The chain joins TRBV7-2 to TRBJ1-5, with D unresolved. V lost 6 bases to trimming and J lost 0 bases, with 6 bases between them. The CDR3 is made up of 13 amino acids. Germline values: CDR1 SGHTA, CDR2 FQGNSA. Written as DNA, the CDR3 is TGTGCCAGCAGGAGGGATAGCAATCAGCCCCAGCATTTT. It translates to CASRRDSNQPQHF.

This clonotype was seen ten or more times. The chain links TRBV7-2 to TRBJ2-7; 14 bases fit TRBD2. From germline, CDR1 is SGHTA and CDR2 FQGNSA. V shed 1 base and J 2 bases; nucleotides not matched to a gene: 10. This CDR3 is built from 19 residues. CDR3 region: CASSLVAGTSGSLAYEQYF. CDR3 DNA sequence: TGTGCCAGCAGCTTAGTGGCCGGGACTAGCGGGAGTTTAGCCTACGAGCAGTACTTC.

This clonotype has ten or more counts. The rearrangement joins TRBV6-1 to TRBJ2-7; unclear D gene. In germline, CDR1 is MNHNS, CDR2 SASEGT. The ends were cut back, 3 bases at V and 3 bases at J, with 9 bases in the middle. This CDR3 is built from 13 residues. The CDR3 sequence: CASSDSQHYEQYF. DNA of the CDR3: TGTGCCAGCAGTGACAGTCAGCACTACGAGCAGTACTTC.

This clonotype was counted a few times. The chain has TRBV4-1 and TRBJ1-2, with TRBD1 identical over 10 bases. The germline V gene encodes CDR1 MGHRA and CDR2 YSYEKL. CDR3 length: 20 amino acids. V was pared by 2 bases and J by 0 bases, with 15 bases of the junction left unmatched. The CDR3 is CASSQYDFRTGGRANYGYTF. The DNA of the CDR3 is TGCGCCAGCAGCCAATACGATTTCAGGACAGGGGGTAGAGCTAACTATGGCTACACCTTC.

The CDR3 DNA reads as TGCGCCAGCAGCCAAGTCACTAGAGCGAACACTGAAGCTTTCTTT. It specifies CASSQVTRANTEAFF. The chain uses TRBV4-1 and TRBJ1-1; D gene uncertain. V was cut by 1 base and J by 1 base, with 10 bases left in between. The CDR3 is 15 residues long. CDR1 is MGHRA, CDR2 YSYEKL, per germline.

This clonotype has a count of ten or more. The rearrangement links TRBV28 to TRBJ2-7, with TRBD1 matching over 7 bases. CDR1 and CDR2 from the germline V gene are MDHEN and SYDVKM. This CDR3 region has 12 residues. J gave up 2 bases and V 10 bases, and 5 bases lay outside the gene matches. This CDR3 is CATGTAPYEQYF. The CDR3 DNA sequence: TGTGCCACCGGGACAGCTCCCTACGAGCAGTACTTC.

This clonotype was observed many times. This sequence joins TRBV7-9 and TRBJ2-1; either TRBD1 or TRBD2 may fit D (5 bases each). The CDR3 covers 16 residues. The V and J ends lost 1 base and 0 bases respectively, with 10 bases between them. Germline V gene lookup returns CDR1 SEHNR and CDR2 FQNEAQ (reference sequence). The CDR3 region is CASSLGVGASYNEQFF. CDR3 coding DNA: TGTGCCAGCAGCTTAGGGGTCGGGGCCTCCTACAATGAGCAGTTCTTC.

This clonotype has a count of ten or more. The chain recombines TRBV20-1 with TRBJ1-1; 8 positions match TRBD1. CDR3 length equals 13 residues. J gave up 6 bases and V 4 bases, and 7 bases lay outside the gene matches. CDR1 DFQATT and CDR2 SNEGSKA come from the germline V gene (reference sequence). CDR3 sequence: CSAIDRGSAEAFF. CDR3 DNA sequence: TGCAGTGCTATCGACAGGGGTTCCGCTGAAGCTTTCTTT.

This clonotype came up many times. The chain couples TRBV4-2 to TRBJ1-1; 7 bases are shared with TRBD1. The CDR3 runs 15 residues. Germline trimming cut 2 bases from V and 3 bases from J; bases unmatched to any gene: 6. The germline gives CDR1 LGHNA, CDR2 YNFKEQ. In DNA, the CDR3 is TGTGCCAGCAGCCAACGAGACAGGGACTACACTGAAGCTTTCTTT. This encodes CASSQRDRDYTEAFF.

The chain carries TRBV27 and TRBJ2-7; 10 bases map to TRBD2. Looked up from germline, CDR1 is MNHEY and CDR2 is SMNVEV (reference sequence). This CDR3 spans 18 amino acids. The V gene end was trimmed by 7 bases and the J gene end by 4 bases; junction bases not matched to a gene: 19. The CDR3 region is CASIPTLAGTPTFYEQYF. The CDR3 nucleotides read TGTGCCAGCATTCCAACACTAGCGGGAACACCGACTTTTTACGAGCAGTACTTC.

This clonotype was detected only a few times. The chain carries TRBV2 and TRBJ2-5, with 8 bases lining up with TRBD2. The length of the CDR3 is 14 residues. Trimming cost V 7 bases and J 3 bases; bases outside gene matches: 7. Germline CDR1 SNHLY, CDR2 FYNNEI. CDR3 nucleotide sequence: TGTGCCAGCACCCCTTACGGGAGGGAAGAGACCCAGTACTTC. Translation gives CASTPYGREETQYF.

The J gene is TRBJ1-2, the V gene TRBV5-1; TRBD1 is a possible D gene (5 bases). Trimming removed 2 bases at V and 4 bases at J, with 15 bases between. Germline assignment: CDR1 SGHRS and CDR2 YFSETQ. The CDR3 covers 15 residues. The CDR3 region has the DNA TGCGCCAGCAGCTTAGGAGGGGAACCCAGCTATGGCTACACCTTC. It is translated as CASSLGGEPSYGYTF.

This clonotype was seen ten or more times. The chain is built from TRBV12-3 or TRBV12-4 and TRBJ2-1; 8 bases are a match to TRBD2. The V gene end was trimmed by 6 bases and the J gene end by 5 bases; junction bases not matched to a gene: 9. The length of the CDR3 is 15 residues. This CDR3 is CASRVSGIRNNEQFF. The CDR3, as DNA: TGTGCCAGCAGGGTTAGCGGGATCCGAAACAATGAGCAGTTCTTC.

This clonotype was picked up many times. The rearrangement joins TRBV6-1 to TRBJ1-1; D gene unclear. Germline V gene lookup returns CDR1 MNHNS and CDR2 SASEGT. V gave up 0 bases and J gave up 2 bases, with 7 bases separating them. CDR3 size: 14 residues. The CDR3 reads CASSEAGRNTEAFF. The CDR3 DNA reads as TGTGCCAGCAGTGAAGCGGGGAGAAACACTGAAGCTTTCTTT.

V gene TRBV29-1 combines with J gene TRBJ2-7; 7 bases are a match to TRBD1. V was pared by 7 bases and J by 2 bases, with 17 bases of the junction left unmatched. Germline V gene data show CDR1 as SQVTM and CDR2 as ANQGSEA. The CDR3 sequence is 16 residues long. The CDR3 spells CSASKTGQRAPYEQYF. DNA of the CDR3: TGCAGCGCATCTAAGACGGGACAGCGCGCCCCCTACGAGCAGTACTTC.

The chain uses TRBV12-3 or TRBV12-4 and TRBJ1-1; possible D gene TRBD1, 5 bases. Trimming took off 7 bases at V and 8 bases at J, with 14 bases between the two ends. CDR3 length: 12 residues. This CDR3 reads CASIKKGLEAFF. CDR3 DNA sequence: TGTGCCAGCATCAAGAAGGGGTTAGAAGCTTTCTTT.

J is TRBJ2-2 and V is TRBV14, with unresolved D. V lost 0 bases and J 6 bases, leaving 20 bases between the germline ends. CDR1 and CDR2 (germline): SGHDN, FVKESK. The CDR3 is made up of 18 amino acids. CDR3 amino acids: CASSQELSGLLSAGELFF. The CDR3 DNA sequence: TGTGCCAGCAGCCAAGAATTATCTGGATTATTGTCGGCCGGGGAGCTGTTTTTT.